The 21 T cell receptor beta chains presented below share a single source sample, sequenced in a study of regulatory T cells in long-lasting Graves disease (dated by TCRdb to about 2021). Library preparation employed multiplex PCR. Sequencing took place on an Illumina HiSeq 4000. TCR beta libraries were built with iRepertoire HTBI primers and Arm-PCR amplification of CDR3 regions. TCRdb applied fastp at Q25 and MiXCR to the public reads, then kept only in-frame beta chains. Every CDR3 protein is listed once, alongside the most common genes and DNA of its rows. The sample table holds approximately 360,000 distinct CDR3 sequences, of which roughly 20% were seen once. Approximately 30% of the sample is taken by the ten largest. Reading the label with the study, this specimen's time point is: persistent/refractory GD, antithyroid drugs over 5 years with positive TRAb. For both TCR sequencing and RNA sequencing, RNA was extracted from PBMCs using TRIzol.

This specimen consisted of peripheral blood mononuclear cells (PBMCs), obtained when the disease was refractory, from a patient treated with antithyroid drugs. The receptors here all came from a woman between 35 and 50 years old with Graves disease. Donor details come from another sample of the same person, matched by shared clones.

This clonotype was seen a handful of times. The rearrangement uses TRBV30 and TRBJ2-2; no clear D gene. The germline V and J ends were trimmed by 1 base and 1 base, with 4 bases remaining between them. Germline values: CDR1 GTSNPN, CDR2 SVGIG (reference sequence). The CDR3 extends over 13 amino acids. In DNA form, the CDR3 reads TGTGCCTGGAGTGGACGGAACACCGGGGAGCTGTTTTTT. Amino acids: CAWSGRNTGELFF.

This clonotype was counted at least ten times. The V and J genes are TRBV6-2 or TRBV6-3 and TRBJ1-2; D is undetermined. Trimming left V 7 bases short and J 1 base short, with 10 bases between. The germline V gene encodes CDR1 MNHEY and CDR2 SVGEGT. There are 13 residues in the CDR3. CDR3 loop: CASTKDYNYGYTF. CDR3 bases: TGTGCCAGCACCAAGGACTATAACTATGGCTACACCTTC.

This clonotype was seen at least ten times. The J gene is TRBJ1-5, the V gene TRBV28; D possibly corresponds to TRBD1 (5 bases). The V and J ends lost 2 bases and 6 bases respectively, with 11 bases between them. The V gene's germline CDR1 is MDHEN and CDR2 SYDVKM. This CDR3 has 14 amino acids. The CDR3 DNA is TGTGCCAGCAGTTTACAGGGTACTATTCAGCCCCAGCATTTT. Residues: CASSLQGTIQPQHF.

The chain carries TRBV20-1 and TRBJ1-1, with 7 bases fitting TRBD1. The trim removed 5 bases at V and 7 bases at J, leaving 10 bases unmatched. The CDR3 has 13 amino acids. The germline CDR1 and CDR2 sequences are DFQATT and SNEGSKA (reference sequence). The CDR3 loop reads CSAADRVAFEAFF. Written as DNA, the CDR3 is TGCAGTGCTGCTGACAGGGTAGCTTTTGAAGCTTTCTTT.

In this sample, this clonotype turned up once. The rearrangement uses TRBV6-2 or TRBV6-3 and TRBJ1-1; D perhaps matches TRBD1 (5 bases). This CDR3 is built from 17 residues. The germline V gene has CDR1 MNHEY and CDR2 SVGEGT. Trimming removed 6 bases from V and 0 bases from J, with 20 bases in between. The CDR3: CASSTTRGDGMNTEAFF. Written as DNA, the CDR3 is TGTGCCAGCAGCACTACCAGAGGGGACGGCATGAACACTGAAGCTTTCTTT.

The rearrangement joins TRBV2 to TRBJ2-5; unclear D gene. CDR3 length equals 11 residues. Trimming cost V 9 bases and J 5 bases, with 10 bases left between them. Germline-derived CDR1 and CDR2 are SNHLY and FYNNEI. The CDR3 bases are TGTGCCAGTCAAAACGTGGAGACCCAGTACTTC. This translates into CASQNVETQYF.

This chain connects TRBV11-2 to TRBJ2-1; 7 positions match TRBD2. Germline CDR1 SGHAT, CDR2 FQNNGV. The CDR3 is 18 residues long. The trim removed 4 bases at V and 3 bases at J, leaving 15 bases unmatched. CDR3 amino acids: CASSYGAGWGLNYNEQFF. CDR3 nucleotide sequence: TGTGCCAGCAGCTACGGGGCAGGTTGGGGACTAAACTACAATGAGCAGTTCTTC.

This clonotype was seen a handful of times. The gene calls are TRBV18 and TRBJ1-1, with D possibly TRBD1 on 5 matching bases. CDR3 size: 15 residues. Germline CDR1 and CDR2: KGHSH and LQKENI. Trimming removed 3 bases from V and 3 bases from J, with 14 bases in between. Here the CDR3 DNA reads TGTGCCAGCTCACCTGCCACTTTGGGACACACTGAAGCTTTCTTT. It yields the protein CASSPATLGHTEAFF. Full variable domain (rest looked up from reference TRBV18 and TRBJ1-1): NAGVMQNPRHLVRRRGQEARLRCSPMKGHSHVYWYRQLPEEGLKFMVYLQKENIIDESGMPKERFSAEFPKEGPSILRIQQVVRGDSAAYFCASSPATLGHTEAFFGQGTRLTVV.

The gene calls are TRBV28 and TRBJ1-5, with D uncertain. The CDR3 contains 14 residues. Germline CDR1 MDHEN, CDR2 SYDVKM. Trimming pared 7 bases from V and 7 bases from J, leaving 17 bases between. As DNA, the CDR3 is TGTGCCAGCATCAGGAACGGTGACGGGCAGCCCCAGCATTTT. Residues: CASIRNGDGQPQHF.

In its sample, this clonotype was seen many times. The DNA for the CDR3 is TGCGGCAAGGGACAGGGGGCGATAGAGACCCAGTACTTC. This encodes CGKGQGAIETQYF. The chain recombines TRBV20-1 with TRBJ2-5; 12 bases fit TRBD1. Per germline, CDR1 DFQATT and CDR2 SNEGSKA (reference sequence). The CDR3 has 13 residues.

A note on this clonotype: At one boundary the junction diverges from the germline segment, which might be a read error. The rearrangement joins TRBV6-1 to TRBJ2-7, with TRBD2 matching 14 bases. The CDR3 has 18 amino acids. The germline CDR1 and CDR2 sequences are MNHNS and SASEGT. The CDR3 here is CASSEGLAGGKDNYEQHF. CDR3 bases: TGTGCCAGCAGTGAAGGACTAGCGGGAGGGAAGGATAACTACGAGCAGCACTTC.

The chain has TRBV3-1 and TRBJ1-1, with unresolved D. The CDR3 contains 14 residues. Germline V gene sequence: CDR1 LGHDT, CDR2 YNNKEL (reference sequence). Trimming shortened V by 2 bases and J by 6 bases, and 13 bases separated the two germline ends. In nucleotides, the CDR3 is TGTGCCAGCAGCCAAAGGGATATTTCCCCTGAAGCTTTCTTT. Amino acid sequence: CASSQRDISPEAFF.

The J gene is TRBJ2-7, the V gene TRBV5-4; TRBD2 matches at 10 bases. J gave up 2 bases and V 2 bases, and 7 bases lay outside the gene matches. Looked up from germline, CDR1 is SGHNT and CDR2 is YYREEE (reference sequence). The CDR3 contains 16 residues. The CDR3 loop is CASSFNDGLAAYEQYF. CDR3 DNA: TGTGCCAGCAGCTTCAACGATGGACTAGCGGCCTACGAGCAGTACTTC.

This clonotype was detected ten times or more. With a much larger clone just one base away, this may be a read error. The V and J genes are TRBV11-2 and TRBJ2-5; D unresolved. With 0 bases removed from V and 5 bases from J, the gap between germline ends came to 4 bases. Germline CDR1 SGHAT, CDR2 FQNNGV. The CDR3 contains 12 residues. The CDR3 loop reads CASSLDWETQYF. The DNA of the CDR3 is TGTGCCAGCAGCTTAGATTGGGAGACCCAGTACTTC.

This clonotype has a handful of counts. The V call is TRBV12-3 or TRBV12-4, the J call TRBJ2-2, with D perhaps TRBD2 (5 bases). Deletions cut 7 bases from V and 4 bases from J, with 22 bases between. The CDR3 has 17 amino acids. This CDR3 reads CASIPRNPPGVTGELFF. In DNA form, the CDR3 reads TGTGCCAGCATTCCCAGGAACCCGCCCGGGGTCACCGGGGAGCTGTTTTTT.

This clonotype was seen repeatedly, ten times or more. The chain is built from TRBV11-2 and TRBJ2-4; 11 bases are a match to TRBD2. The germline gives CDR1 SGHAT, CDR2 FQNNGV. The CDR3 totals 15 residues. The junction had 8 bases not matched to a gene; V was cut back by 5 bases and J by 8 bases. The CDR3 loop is CASSRTSGSIDIQYF. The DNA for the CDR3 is TGTGCCAGCAGCCGTACTAGCGGGAGTATCGACATTCAGTACTTC.

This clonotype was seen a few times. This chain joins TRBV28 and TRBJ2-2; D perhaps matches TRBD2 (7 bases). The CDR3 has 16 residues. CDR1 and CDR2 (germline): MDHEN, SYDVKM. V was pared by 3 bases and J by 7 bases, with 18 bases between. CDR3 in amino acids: CASSLMWGGQDGELFF. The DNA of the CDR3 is TGTGCCAGCAGTTTGATGTGGGGGGGCCAGGACGGGGAGCTGTTTTTT.

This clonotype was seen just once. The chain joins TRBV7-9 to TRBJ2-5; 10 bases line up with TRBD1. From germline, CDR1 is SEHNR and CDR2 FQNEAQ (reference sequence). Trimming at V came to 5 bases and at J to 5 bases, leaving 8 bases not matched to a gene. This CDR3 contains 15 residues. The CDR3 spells CASSARDRGWETQYF. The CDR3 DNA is TGTGCCAGCAGCGCCCGGGACAGGGGTTGGGAGACCCAGTACTTC.

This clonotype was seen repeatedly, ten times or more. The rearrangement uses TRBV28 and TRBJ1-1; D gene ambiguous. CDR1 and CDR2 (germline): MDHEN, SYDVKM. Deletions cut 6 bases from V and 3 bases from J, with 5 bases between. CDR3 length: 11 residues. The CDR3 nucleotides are TGTGCCAGCAGCACGTACACTGAAGCTTTCTTT. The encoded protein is CASSTYTEAFF. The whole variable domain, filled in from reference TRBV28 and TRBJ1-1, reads DVKVTQSSRYLVKRTGEKVFLECVQDMDHENMFWYRQDPGLGLRLIYFSYDVKMKEKGDIPEGYSVSREKKERFSLILESASTNQTSMYLCASSTYTEAFFGQGTRLTVV.

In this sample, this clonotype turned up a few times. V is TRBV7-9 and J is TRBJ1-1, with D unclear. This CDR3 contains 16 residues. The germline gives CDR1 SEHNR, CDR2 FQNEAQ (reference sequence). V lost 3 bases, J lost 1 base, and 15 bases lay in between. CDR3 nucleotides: TGTGCCAGCAGCTTGGGGAGCTTCTACACGAACACTGAAGCTTTCTTT. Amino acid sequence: CASSLGSFYTNTEAFF.

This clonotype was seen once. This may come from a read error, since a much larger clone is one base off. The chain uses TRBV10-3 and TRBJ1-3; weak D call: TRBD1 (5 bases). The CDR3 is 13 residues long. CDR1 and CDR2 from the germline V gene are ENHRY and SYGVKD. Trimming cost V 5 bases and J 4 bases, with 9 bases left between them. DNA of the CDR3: TGTGCCATCAGTATAGGGGAAGGAAACACCATATATTTT. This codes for CAISIGEGNTIYF.